The TCR beta chain described here comes from a study of tumor and adjacent non-tumor tissue in lung cancer. The template was RNA from unsorted bulk tissue. Distant lung tissue was collected more than 3 cm away from the tumor edge. TCRbeta libraries were built with three rounds of nested PCR, modified from ARM-PCR. MiXCR, run by TCRdb on the multiplex PCR reads, gives a single entry per CDR3 protein. This table has about 98,000 distinct CDR3 sequences, 80% appearing once. Germline CDR1 MGHRA, CDR2 YSYEKL. The CDR3 runs to 15 residues. In regard to this clonotype: The junction does not match germline at one end; this may be a read error.

The V and J genes are TRBV4-1 and TRBJ1-5; unclear D gene. The specimen was distant non-tumor lung tissue. This sequence was found in a man in his sixties with small cell lung cancer. CDR3 region: CTSSQDSESNQPQHF. The CDR3 DNA follows: TGCACCAGCAGCCAAGATTCGGAGAGCAATCAGCCCCAACATTTT.